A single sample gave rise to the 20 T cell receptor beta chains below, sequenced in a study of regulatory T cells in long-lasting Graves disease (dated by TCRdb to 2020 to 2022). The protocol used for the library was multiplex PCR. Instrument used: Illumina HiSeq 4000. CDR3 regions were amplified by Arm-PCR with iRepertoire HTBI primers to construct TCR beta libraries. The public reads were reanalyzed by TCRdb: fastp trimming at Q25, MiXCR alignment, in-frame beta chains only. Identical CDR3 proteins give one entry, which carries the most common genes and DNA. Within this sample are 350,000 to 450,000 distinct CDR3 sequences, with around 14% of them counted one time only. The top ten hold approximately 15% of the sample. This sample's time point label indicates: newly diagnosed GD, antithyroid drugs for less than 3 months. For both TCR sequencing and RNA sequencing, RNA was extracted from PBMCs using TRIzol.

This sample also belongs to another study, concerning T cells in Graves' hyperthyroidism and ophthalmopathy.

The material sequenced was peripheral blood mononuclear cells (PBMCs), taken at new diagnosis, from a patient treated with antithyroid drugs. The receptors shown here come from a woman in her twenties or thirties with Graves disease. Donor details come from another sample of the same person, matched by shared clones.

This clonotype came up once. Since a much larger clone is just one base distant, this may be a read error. The CDR3 reads CAWSAIAEQYF. CDR3 DNA sequence: TGTGCCTGGAGTGCGATTGCTGAGCAGTACTTC. The chain has TRBV30 and TRBJ2-7; D not certain. V shed 1 base and J shed 7 bases, with 8 bases lying between them. The CDR3 runs 11 residues. Germline CDR1 GTSNPN, CDR2 SVGIG (reference sequence).

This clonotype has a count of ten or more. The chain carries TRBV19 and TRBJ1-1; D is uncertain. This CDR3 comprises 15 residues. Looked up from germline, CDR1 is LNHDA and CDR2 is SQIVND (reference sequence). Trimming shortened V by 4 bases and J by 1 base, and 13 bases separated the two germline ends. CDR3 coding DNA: TGTGCCAGTAGTAACAGAAGAATGCAGAACACTGAAGCTTTCTTT. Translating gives CASSNRRMQNTEAFF.

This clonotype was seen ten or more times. The CDR3: CREVPSTDTQYF. The CDR3 nucleotides read TGTCGGGAGGTACCTAGCACAGATACGCAGTATTTT. The gene calls are TRBV5-5 and TRBJ2-3; 7 nucleotides match TRBD2. The CDR3 length is 12 residues. Per the germline V gene, CDR1 is SGHKS and CDR2 is YYEKEE (reference sequence).

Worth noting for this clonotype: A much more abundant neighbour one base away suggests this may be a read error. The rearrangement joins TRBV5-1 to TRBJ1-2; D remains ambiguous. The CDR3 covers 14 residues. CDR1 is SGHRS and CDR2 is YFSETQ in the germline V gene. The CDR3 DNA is TGCGCCAACAGCCCCGGTGTTGGATTATATGGCTACACCTTC. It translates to CANSPGVGLYGYTF. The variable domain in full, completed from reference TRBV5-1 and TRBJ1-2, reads KAGVTQTPRYLIKTRGQQVTLSCSPISGHRSVSWYQQTPGQGLQFLFEYFSETQRNKGNFPGRFSGRQFSNSRSEMNVSTLELGDSALYLCANSPGVGLYGYTFGSGTRLTVV.

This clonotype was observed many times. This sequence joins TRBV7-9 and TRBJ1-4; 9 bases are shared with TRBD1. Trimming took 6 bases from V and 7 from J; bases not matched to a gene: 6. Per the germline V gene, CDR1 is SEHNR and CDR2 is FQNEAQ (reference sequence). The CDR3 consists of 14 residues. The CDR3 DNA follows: TGTGCCAGCAGTTTCCCGGGACAGGGTGAAAAACTGTTTTTT. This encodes CASSFPGQGEKLFF.

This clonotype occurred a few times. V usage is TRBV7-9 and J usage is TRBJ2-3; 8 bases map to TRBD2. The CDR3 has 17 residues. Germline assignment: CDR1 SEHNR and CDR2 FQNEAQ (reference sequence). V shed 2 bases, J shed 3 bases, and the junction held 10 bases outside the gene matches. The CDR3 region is CASSLPRGGGETDTQYF. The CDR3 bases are TGTGCCAGCAGCTTACCCCGGGGGGGCGGTGAAACAGATACGCAGTATTTT.

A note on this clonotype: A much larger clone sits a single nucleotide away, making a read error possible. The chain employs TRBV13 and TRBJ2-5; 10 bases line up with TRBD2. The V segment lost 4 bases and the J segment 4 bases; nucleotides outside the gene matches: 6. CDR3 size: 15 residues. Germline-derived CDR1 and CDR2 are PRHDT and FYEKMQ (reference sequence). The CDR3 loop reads CASSSIAGGGETQYF. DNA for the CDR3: TGTGCCAGCAGCTCTATAGCGGGAGGAGGAGAGACCCAGTACTTC. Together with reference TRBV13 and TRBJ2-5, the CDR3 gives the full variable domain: AAGVIQSPRHLIKEKRETATLKCYPIPRHDTVYWYQQGPGQDPQFLISFYEKMQSDKGSIPDRFSAQQFSDYHSELNMSSLELGDSALYFCASSSIAGGGETQYFGPGTRLLVL.

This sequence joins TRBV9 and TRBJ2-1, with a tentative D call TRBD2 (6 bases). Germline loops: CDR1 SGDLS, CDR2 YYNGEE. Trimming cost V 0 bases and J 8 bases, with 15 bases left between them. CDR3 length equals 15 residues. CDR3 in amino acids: CASSVDRREGDEQFF. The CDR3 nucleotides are TGTGCCAGCAGCGTAGATCGGCGGGAAGGCGATGAGCAGTTCTTC. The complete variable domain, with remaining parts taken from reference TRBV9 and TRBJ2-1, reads DSGVTQTPKHLITATGQRVTLRCSPRSGDLSVYWYQQSLDQGLQFLIQYYNGEERAKGNILERFSAQQFPDLHSELNLSSLELGDSALYFCASSVDRREGDEQFFGPGTRLTVL.

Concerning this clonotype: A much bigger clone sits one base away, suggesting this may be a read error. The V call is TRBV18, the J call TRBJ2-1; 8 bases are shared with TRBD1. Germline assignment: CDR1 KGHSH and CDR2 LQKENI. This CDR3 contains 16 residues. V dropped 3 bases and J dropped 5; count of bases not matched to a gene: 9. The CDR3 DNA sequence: TGTGCCAGCTCACCCGATTATACAGGGGGACACAATGAGCAGTTCTTC. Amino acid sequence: CASSPDYTGGHNEQFF.

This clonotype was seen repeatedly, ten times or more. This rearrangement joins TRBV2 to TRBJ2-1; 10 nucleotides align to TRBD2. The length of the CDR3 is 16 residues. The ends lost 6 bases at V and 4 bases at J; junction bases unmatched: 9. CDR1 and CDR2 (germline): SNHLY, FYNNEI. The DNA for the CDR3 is TGTGCCAGCAGGGATGGGACTAGCGAGAGGTACAATGAGCAGTTCTTC. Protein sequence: CASRDGTSERYNEQFF.

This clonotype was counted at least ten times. CDR3 sequence: CSASPVLGSSNQPQHF. The CDR3 nucleotides read TGCAGTGCTAGCCCCGTCTTGGGGTCTAGCAATCAGCCCCAGCATTTT. The J gene is TRBJ1-5, the V gene TRBV20-1; D not certain. This CDR3 is built from 16 residues. Trimming removed 3 bases from V and 0 bases from J, with 15 bases in between. Germline lookup yields CDR1 DFQATT and CDR2 SNEGSKA (reference sequence).

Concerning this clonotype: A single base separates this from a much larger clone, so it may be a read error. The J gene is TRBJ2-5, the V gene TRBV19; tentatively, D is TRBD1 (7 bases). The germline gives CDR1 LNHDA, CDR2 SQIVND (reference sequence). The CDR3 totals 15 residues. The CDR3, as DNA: TGTGCCGGTAGTTCGCGGGACAGCGACCAAGAGACCCAGTACTTC. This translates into CAGSSRDSDQETQYF.

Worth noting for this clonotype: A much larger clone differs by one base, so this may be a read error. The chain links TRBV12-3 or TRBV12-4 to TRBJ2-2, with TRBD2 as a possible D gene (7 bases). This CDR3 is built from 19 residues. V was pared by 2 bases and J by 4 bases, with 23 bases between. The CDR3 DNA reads TGTGCCAGCAGTTTAAGGCTAGAGGGAGGGGGGGTGACCACCGGGGAGCTGTTTTTT. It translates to CASSLRLEGGGVTTGELFF.

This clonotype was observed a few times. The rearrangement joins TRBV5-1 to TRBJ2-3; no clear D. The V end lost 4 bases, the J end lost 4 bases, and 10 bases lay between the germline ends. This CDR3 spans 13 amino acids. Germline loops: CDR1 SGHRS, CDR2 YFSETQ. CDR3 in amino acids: CASSPGTADTQYF. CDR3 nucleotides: TGCGCCAGCAGCCCAGGAACGGCAGATACGCAGTATTTT. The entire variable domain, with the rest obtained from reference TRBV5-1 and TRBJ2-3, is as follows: KAGVTQTPRYLIKTRGQQVTLSCSPISGHRSVSWYQQTPGQGLQFLFEYFSETQRNKGNFPGRFSGRQFSNSRSEMNVSTLELGDSALYLCASSPGTADTQYFGPGTRLTVL.

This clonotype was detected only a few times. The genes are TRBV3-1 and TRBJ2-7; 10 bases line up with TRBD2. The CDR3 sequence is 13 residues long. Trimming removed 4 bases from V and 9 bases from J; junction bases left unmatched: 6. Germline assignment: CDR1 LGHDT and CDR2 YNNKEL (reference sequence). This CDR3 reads CASSRRLAGVQYF. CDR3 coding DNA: TGTGCCAGCAGCCGGAGGCTAGCGGGAGTGCAGTACTTC.

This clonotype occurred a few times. The CDR3 reads CATSEADRGGYTF. The CDR3 DNA follows: TGTGCCACCAGTGAGGCGGACAGGGGTGGCTACACCTTC. This chain connects TRBV24-1 to TRBJ1-2; 9 bases map to TRBD1. The junction had 3 bases not matched to a gene; V was cut back by 4 bases and J by 7 bases. The CDR3 sequence is 13 residues long. The germline V gene has CDR1 KGHDR and CDR2 SFDVKD.

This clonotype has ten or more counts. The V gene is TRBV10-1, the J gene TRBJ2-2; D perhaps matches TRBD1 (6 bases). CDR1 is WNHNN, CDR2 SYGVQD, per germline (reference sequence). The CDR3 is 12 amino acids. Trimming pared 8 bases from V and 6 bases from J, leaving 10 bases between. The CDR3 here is CASRQDAGELFF. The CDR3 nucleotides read TGCGCCAGCCGACAGGATGCCGGGGAGCTGTTTTTT.

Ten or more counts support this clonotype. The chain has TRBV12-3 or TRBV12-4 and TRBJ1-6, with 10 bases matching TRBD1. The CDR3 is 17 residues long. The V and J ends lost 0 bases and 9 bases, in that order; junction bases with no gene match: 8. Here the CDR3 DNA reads TGTGCCAGCAGTTTAGCTGACCCGGGACAGGGGTTTTCACCCCTCCACTTT. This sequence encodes CASSLADPGQGFSPLHF.

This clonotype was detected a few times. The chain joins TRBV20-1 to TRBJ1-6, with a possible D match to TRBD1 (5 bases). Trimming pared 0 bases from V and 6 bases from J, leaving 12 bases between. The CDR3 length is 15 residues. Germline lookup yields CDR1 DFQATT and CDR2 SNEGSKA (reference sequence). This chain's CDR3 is CSARDRGRGNSPLHF. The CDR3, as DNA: TGCAGTGCTAGAGATCGGGGACGAGGTAATTCACCCCTCCACTTT.

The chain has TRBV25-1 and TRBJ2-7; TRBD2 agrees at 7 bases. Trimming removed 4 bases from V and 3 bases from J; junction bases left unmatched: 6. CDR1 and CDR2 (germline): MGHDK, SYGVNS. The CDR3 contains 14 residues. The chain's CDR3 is CASSGSSGDYEQYF. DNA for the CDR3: TGTGCCAGCAGTGGGTCTAGCGGAGACTACGAGCAGTACTTC.